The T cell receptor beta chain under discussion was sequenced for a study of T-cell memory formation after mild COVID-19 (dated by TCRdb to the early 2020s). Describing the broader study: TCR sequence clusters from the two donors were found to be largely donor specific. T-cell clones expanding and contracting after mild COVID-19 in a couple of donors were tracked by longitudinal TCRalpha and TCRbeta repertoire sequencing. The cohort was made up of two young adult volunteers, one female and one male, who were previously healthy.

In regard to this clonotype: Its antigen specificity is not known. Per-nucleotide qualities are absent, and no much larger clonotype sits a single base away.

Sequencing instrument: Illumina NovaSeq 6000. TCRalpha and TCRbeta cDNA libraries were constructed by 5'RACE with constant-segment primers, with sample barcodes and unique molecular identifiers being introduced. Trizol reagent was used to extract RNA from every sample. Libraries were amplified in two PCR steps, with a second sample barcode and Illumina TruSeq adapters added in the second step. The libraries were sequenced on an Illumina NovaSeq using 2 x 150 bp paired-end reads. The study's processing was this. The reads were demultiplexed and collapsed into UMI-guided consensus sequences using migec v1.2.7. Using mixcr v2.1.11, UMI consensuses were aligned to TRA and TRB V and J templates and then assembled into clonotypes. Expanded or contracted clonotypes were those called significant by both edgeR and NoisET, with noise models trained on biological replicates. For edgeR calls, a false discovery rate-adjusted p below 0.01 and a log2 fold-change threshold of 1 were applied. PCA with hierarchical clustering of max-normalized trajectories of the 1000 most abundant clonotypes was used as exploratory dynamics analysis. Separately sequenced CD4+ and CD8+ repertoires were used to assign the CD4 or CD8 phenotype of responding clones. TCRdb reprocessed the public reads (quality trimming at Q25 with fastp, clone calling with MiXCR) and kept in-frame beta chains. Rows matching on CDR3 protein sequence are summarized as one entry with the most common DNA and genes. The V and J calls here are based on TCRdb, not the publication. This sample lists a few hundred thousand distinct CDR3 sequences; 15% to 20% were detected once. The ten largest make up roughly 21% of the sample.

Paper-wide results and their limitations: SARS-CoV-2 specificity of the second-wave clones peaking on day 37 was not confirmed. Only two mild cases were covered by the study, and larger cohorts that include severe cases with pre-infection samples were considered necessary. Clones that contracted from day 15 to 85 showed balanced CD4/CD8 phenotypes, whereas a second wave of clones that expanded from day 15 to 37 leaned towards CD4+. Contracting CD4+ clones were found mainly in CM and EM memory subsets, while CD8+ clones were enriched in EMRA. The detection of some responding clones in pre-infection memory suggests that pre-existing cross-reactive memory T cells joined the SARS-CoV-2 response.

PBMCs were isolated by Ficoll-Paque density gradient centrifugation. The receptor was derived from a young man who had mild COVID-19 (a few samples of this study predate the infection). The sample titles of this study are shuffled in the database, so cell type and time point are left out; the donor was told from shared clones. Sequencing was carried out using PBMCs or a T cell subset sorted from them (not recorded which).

This receptor has the CDR3 CASSQIGTGSNEQFF. The bases read TGTGCCAGCAGCCAAATCGGGACAGGAAGCAATGAGCAGTTCTTC. The chain employs TRBV14 and TRBJ2-1; TRBD1 fits 8 bases in the junction. V has 2 bases trimmed and J has 6 bases trimmed; junction bases matching no gene number 6. From its cysteine to its phenylalanine, the CDR3 spans 15 amino acids. Kept here is only the CDR3 DNA, which spans 45 bases and is read in frame from base 1. The germline V gene gives CDR1 as SGHDN and CDR2 as FVKESK. Outside the CDR3, residues come from the reference TRBV14 and TRBJ2-1 proteins, so the full variable domain is: EAGVTQFPSHSVIEKGQTVTLRCDPISGHDNLYWYRRVMGKEIKFLLHFVKESKQDESGMPNNRFLAERTGGTYSTLKVQPAELEDSGVYFCASSQIGTGSNEQFFGPGTRLTVL.